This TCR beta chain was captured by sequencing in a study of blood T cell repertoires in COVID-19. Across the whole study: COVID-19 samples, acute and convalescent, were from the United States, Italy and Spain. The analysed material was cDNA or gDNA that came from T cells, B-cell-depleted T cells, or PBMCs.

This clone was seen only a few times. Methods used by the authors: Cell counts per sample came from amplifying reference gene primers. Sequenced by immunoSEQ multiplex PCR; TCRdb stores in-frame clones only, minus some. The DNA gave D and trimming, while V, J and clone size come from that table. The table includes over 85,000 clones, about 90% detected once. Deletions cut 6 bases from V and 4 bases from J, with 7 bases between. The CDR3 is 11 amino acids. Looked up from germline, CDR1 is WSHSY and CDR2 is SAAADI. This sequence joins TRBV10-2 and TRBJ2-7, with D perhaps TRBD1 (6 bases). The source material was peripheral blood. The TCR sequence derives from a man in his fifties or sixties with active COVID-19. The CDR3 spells CASSTGYEQYF. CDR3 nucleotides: TGCGCCAGCAGCACAGGGTACGAGCAGTACTTC.